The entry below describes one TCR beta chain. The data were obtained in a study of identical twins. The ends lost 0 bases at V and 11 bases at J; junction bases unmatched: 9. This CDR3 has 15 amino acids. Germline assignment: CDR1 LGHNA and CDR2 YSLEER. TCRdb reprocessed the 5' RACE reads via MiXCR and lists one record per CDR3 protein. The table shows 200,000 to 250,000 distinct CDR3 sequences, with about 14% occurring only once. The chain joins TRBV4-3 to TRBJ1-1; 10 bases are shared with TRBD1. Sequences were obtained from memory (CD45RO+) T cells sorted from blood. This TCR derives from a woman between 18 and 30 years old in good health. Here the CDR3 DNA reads TGCGCCAGCAGCCAAGATCGTGGGGGACAGGGGAAGGCTTTCTTT. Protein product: CASSQDRGGQGKAFF.